The subject of this entry is one T cell receptor (beta chain). Clones were sequenced by immunoSEQ multiplex PCR, and TCRdb holds only the in-frame ones, with some missing. Of about 53,000 clones in the sample, 65% to 80% were seen once. This entry comes from a study of blood T cell repertoires in COVID-19. The J segment lost 8 bases and the V segment lost 2 bases, leaving 3 bases of the junction unmatched. CDR1 MNHNY and CDR2 SVGAGI come from the germline V gene (reference sequence). CDR3 length equals 13 residues. The V gene is TRBV6-6, the J gene TRBJ1-2; 9 bases line up with TRBD1. The sequencing sample was made of peripheral blood. This clonotype was sampled from an older man with active or convalescent COVID-19. The CDR3 region is CASSYRTGVGYTF. CDR3 sequence (DNA): TGTGCCAGCAGTTACCGGACAGGGGTAGGCTACACCTTC.